This TCR beta chain derives from a study of T-cell reconstitution after alpha-beta-depleted transplantation in children. The TCRbeta library was prepared with unique molecular identifiers. TCRdb reanalysed the PCR reads using MiXCR and keeps one entry per CDR3 protein. The data contain more than 550,000 distinct CDR3 sequences, under 12% of them singletons. Germline values: CDR1 SGHTA, CDR2 FQGNSA. The V end lost 6 bases, the J end lost 3 bases, and 8 bases lay between the germline ends. The CDR3 has 13 residues. This clonotype has ten or more counts. Sequenced material: PBMCs from the stem cell graft donor, taken from the stem cell graft. The TCR was taken from a human donor who donated a stem cell graft to a child with acute myeloid leukemia. The J gene is TRBJ2-2, the V gene TRBV7-2, with no clear D. In DNA form, the CDR3 reads TGTGCCAGCAGAAAAAGGGACACCGGGGAGCTGTTTTTT. The encoded protein is CASRKRDTGELFF.